This T cell receptor (beta chain) was observed in a study of blood T cell repertoires in COVID-19. TCRdb's copy holds only in-frame clones and misses some; the assay was immunoSEQ multiplex PCR. Among roughly 200,000 clones, roughly 86% were seen once, and the ten largest hold 5% to 6.5%. CDR3 length equals 14 residues. The V gene end was trimmed by 4 bases and the J gene end by 4 bases; junction bases not matched to a gene: 6. Per the germline V gene, CDR1 is SGHNT and CDR2 is YYREEE (reference sequence). The sample comprised peripheral blood. This receptor was taken from a woman aged 70-85 years with active or convalescent COVID-19. This sequence joins TRBV5-4 and TRBJ2-5; 8 bases agree with TRBD1. CDR3 sequence reads: CASSEPGGRETQYF. CDR3 sequence (DNA): TGTGCCAGCAGCGAACCAGGGGGCCGAGAGACCCAGTACTTC.